The 25 T cell receptor beta chains in this list originate from one sample, sequenced in a study of early T cells in non-severe SARS-CoV-2 infection. MiXCR, applied by TCRdb to the 5' RACE reads, yields one record per CDR3 protein. The sample yields tens of thousands of distinct CDR3 sequences, approximately 10% seen once. Specimen: whole blood, collected at baseline. All receptors come from an adult who was a healthcare worker with PCR-confirmed SARS-CoV-2 infection or an uninfected control (not recorded which).

This rearrangement joins TRBV5-1 to TRBJ2-7; a weak D match, TRBD1 (6 bases). Trimming took off 3 bases at V and 2 bases at J, with 15 bases between the two ends. Germline assignment: CDR1 SGHRS and CDR2 YFSETQ. This CDR3 region has 15 residues. The CDR3 coding sequence is TGCGCCAGCAGCTGGGGGCCGGACAGAGCCTACGAGCAGTACTTC. Residues: CASSWGPDRAYEQYF.

This clonotype was seen a handful of times. The chain combines TRBV29-1 with TRBJ2-7; the D call may be TRBD1 or TRBD2 (6 bases each). The CDR3 length is 14 residues. Germline loops: CDR1 SQVTM, CDR2 ANQGSEA. V lost 6 bases and J 0 bases, leaving 15 bases between the germline ends. The CDR3 nucleotides are TGCAGCGTCACGCGGGACACCTCCTCCTACGAGCAGTACTTC. Translation: CSVTRDTSSYEQYF.

The CDR3 is CASKTAVGQLNTEAFF. The CDR3 nucleotides read TGTGCTAGTAAGACTGCGGTGGGACAGCTGAACACTGAAGCTTTCTTT. The V and J genes are TRBV12-5 and TRBJ1-1; 7 nucleotides match TRBD1. Germline V gene data show CDR1 as LGHNT and CDR2 as FRNRAP. The CDR3 runs to 16 residues. J lost 0 bases, V lost 8 bases, and 12 bases had no gene match.

The chain employs TRBV7-2 and TRBJ2-1; D is perhaps TRBD2 (6 bases). Germline CDR1 and CDR2: SGHTA and FQGNSA. The CDR3 spans 15 residues. V lost 5 bases and J 0 bases, leaving 11 bases between the germline ends. CDR3 sequence: CASSPSASSYNEQFF. In DNA, the CDR3 is TGTGCCAGCAGCCCTAGCGCTAGCTCCTACAATGAGCAGTTCTTC.

This CDR3 is CASSFVEVAGTGRNEQFF. In DNA, the CDR3 is TGTGCCAGCAGCTTCGTAGAGGTGGCCGGGACAGGGCGAAATGAGCAGTTCTTC. The rearrangement uses TRBV7-6 and TRBJ2-1, with 9 bases that match TRBD1. V was clipped by 3 bases and J by 7 bases; unmatched bases: 16. This CDR3 has 18 residues. Germline CDR1 SGHVS, CDR2 FNYEAQ.

The chain has TRBV6-5 and TRBJ1-2; D ambiguous. The CDR3 extends over 13 amino acids. Trimming stripped 6 bases from V and 2 bases from J, with 10 bases between. Germline CDR1 is MNHEY and CDR2 is SVGAGI. CDR3 in amino acids: CASSDKPNYGYTF. The DNA for the CDR3 is TGTGCCAGCAGCGACAAACCAAACTATGGCTACACCTTC.

The chain recombines TRBV12-3 or TRBV12-4 with TRBJ2-7, with 9 bases aligning to TRBD1. The CDR3 contains 15 residues. J lost 4 bases, V lost 4 bases, and 8 bases had no gene match. CDR3 residues: CASSSGTGFGYEQYF. The CDR3 DNA sequence: TGTGCCAGCAGTTCCGGGACAGGGTTTGGTTACGAGCAGTACTTC.

This rearrangement joins TRBV29-1 to TRBJ1-2, with TRBD1 identical over 8 bases. The CDR3 consists of 14 residues. CDR1 is SQVTM and CDR2 is ANQGSEA in the germline V gene. The V gene end was trimmed by 4 bases and the J gene end by 7 bases; junction bases not matched to a gene: 11. The CDR3 spells CSVAVSGQGAGYTF. The DNA of the CDR3 is TGCAGCGTTGCCGTATCGGGGCAGGGGGCTGGCTACACCTTC.

This clonotype was counted many times. The V gene is TRBV11-2, the J gene TRBJ1-1; possibly TRBD1 for D (6 bases). The CDR3 is 18 residues long. The ends were cut back, 5 bases at V and 3 bases at J, with 25 bases in the middle. From germline, CDR1 is SGHAT and CDR2 FQNNGV. The CDR3, as DNA: TGTGCCAGCAGCCGAACCTACCCCACAGGGCGCAACGACACTGAAGCTTTCTTT. This encodes CASSRTYPTGRNDTEAFF.

This clonotype was counted between two and nine times. Germline is not matched at one junction end, which may reflect a read error. The chain is built from TRBV7-7 and TRBJ2-2, with 8 bases lining up with TRBD2. Per germline, CDR1 SSHAT and CDR2 FNYEAQ (reference sequence). This CDR3 has 16 amino acids. Here the CDR3 DNA reads TGTGCTAGCAGCTTTATAGCGGGGCCGAACACCGGGGAGCTGTTTTTT. It codes for CASSFIAGPNTGELFF.

This clonotype was seen only a few times. The chain employs TRBV5-1 and TRBJ1-1; D gene ambiguous. CDR1 and CDR2 from the germline V gene are SGHRS and YFSETQ. V gave up 2 bases and J gave up 5 bases, with 16 bases separating them. This CDR3 is built from 15 residues. The CDR3 is CASSLTGFAGTEAFF. CDR3 sequence (DNA): TGCGCCAGCAGCTTAACGGGATTCGCGGGTACTGAAGCTTTCTTT.

This chain links TRBV2 with TRBJ1-1, with D uncertain. Germline CDR1 and CDR2: SNHLY and FYNNEI. V gave up 4 bases and J gave up 0 bases, with 6 bases separating them. The CDR3 consists of 13 residues. DNA for the CDR3: TGTGCCAGCAGTGTCATAATGAACACTGAAGCTTTCTTT. It specifies CASSVIMNTEAFF.

The chain joins TRBV7-3 to TRBJ2-3; 10 nucleotides agree with TRBD2. V was pared by 1 base and J by 6 bases, with 10 bases of the junction left unmatched. This CDR3 spans 17 amino acids. The germline V gene has CDR1 SGHTA and CDR2 FQGTGA. The CDR3 region is CASSLMAPASGGDTQYF. The CDR3 DNA follows: TGTGCCAGCAGCTTAATGGCCCCAGCTAGCGGGGGTGATACGCAGTATTTT.

This clonotype was seen ten or more times. V and J are TRBV28 and TRBJ1-6; 9 bases line up with TRBD1. CDR1 MDHEN and CDR2 SYDVKM come from the germline V gene. The CDR3 covers 19 residues. V lost 3 bases, J lost 6 bases, and 15 bases stayed unmatched. The CDR3 DNA reads as TGTGCCAGCAGTTTGGCTTCTAAAACGGGACAGGGTTTTAATTCACCCCTCCACTTT. It codes for CASSLASKTGQGFNSPLHF.

The chain recombines TRBV5-1 with TRBJ2-1; a weak D match, TRBD2 (5 bases). V was cut by 0 bases and J by 9 bases, with 10 bases left in between. The CDR3 is 13 amino acids. From germline, CDR1 is SGHRS and CDR2 YFSETQ. This CDR3 reads CASSLALGLEQFF. CDR3 DNA sequence: TGCGCCAGCAGCTTGGCCCTCGGACTTGAGCAGTTCTTC.

This clonotype was seen a handful of times. This chain uses TRBV20-1 with TRBJ1-4; the D gene is possibly TRBD1 (5 bases). CDR3 length equals 13 residues. Trimming cost V 0 bases and J 10 bases, with 12 bases left between them. Germline V gene data show CDR1 as DFQATT and CDR2 as SNEGSKA (reference sequence). CDR3 amino acids: CSARENPDRKLFF. The CDR3 DNA reads as TGCAGTGCTAGAGAAAATCCCGACAGAAAACTGTTTTTT.

This clonotype occurred many times. The chain uses TRBV5-4 and TRBJ1-1; weak D call: TRBD1 (6 bases). This CDR3 has 16 amino acids. Per germline, CDR1 SGHNT and CDR2 YYREEE (reference sequence). Trimming pared 4 bases from V and 1 base from J, leaving 17 bases between. CDR3 loop: CASSTGGAARNTEAFF. The CDR3 DNA reads as TGTGCCAGCAGCACGGGGGGGGCAGCCAGGAACACTGAAGCTTTCTTT.

This chain uses TRBV20-1 with TRBJ1-1, with D possibly being TRBD1 (6 bases). The V end lost 3 bases, the J end lost 0 bases, and 14 bases lay between the germline ends. Germline CDR1 and CDR2: DFQATT and SNEGSKA (reference sequence). This CDR3 is 15 amino acids long. In nucleotides, the CDR3 is TGCAGTGCTAGTTCGTCCAGGGGCATGAACACTGAAGCTTTCTTT. Translating gives CSASSSRGMNTEAFF.

The rearrangement joins TRBV29-1 to TRBJ2-7; TRBD1 might be the D (6 bases). Germline V gene sequence: CDR1 SQVTM, CDR2 ANQGSEA. V shed 4 bases and J shed 5 bases, with 12 bases lying between them. This CDR3 region has 12 residues. The CDR3: CSVAQGNDEQYF. CDR3 DNA sequence: TGCAGCGTTGCACAGGGTAATGACGAGCAGTACTTC.

The chain has TRBV12-5 and TRBJ1-4; a weak D match, TRBD1 (5 bases). This CDR3 contains 13 residues. V was trimmed by 1 base and J by 5 bases, leaving 5 bases between them. The germline gives CDR1 LGHNT, CDR2 FRNRAP. CDR3 region: CASGLEGNEKLFF. As DNA, the CDR3 is TGTGCTAGTGGTTTGGAGGGGAATGAAAAACTGTTTTTT.

In this sample, this clonotype turned up many times. CDR3 amino acids: CASRDRDSHSPLHF. CDR3 DNA sequence: TGTGCAAGTCGCGACCGGGACAGCCATTCACCCCTCCACTTT. The chain combines TRBV12-2 with TRBJ1-6; the tabulated D call, TRBD1, remains unverified against the DNA. TRBV12-2 is classified as a pseudogene. The CDR3 has 14 amino acids.

The sample holds many counts of this clonotype. The gene calls are TRBV2 and TRBJ2-3, with 13 bases lining up with TRBD2. This CDR3 spans 16 amino acids. V lost 0 bases and J lost 8; bases outside the gene matches: 5. Germline V gene data show CDR1 as SNHLY and CDR2 as FYNNEI. Here the CDR3 reads CASSEALRTSGGTQYF. The CDR3 DNA is TGTGCCAGCAGTGAAGCGCTTAGGACTAGCGGGGGTACGCAGTATTTT.

This clonotype was picked up a small number of times. The genes are TRBV11-2 and TRBJ2-3; no definite D call. The length of the CDR3 is 13 residues. Trimming took off 5 bases at V and 6 bases at J, with 12 bases between the two ends. CDR1 and CDR2 from the germline V gene are SGHAT and FQNNGV. In DNA, the CDR3 is TGTGCCAGCAGCCGTTGGCTCACCGATACGCAGTATTTT. This encodes CASSRWLTDTQYF.

The V call is TRBV18, the J call TRBJ2-7; a possible D gene is TRBD2 (5 bases). CDR1 is KGHSH, CDR2 LQKENI, per germline. This CDR3 comprises 14 residues. V lost 8 bases to trimming and J lost 0 bases, with 14 bases between them. The CDR3 sequence is CASLSMGSSYEQYF. The CDR3 bases are TGTGCCAGCCTCAGTATGGGGAGCTCCTACGAGCAGTACTTC.

The rearrangement links TRBV7-6 to TRBJ1-6; 8 nucleotides agree with TRBD1. The length of the CDR3 is 14 residues. Germline values: CDR1 SGHVS, CDR2 FNYEAQ. Losses at the gene ends were 5 bases for V and 5 bases for J; bases not matched to a gene: 2. The CDR3 nucleotides are TGTGCCAGCAGCATGACAGGGGATAATTCACCCCTCCACTTT. It is translated as CASSMTGDNSPLHF.